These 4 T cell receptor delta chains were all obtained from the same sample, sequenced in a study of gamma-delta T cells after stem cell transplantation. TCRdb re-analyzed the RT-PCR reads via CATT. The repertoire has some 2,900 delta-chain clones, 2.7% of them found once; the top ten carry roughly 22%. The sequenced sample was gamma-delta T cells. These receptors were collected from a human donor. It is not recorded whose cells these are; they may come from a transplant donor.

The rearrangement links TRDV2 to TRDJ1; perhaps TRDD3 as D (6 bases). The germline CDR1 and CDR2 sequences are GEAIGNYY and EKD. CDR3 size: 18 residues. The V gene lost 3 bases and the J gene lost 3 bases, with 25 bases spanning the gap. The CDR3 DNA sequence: TGTGCCTGTGACCCTCTGGAAGCGGCTGGGGTAGTCGCCGATAAACTCATCTTT. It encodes CACDPLEAAGVVADKLIF.

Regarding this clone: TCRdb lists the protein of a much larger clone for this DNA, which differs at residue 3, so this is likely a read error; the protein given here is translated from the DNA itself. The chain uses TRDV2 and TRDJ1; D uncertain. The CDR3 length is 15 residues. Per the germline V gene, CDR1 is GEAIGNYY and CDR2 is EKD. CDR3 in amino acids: CAYDTVGLPIGKLIF. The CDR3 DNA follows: TGTGCCTATGACACCGTAGGACTGCCCATAGGGAAACTCATCTTT.

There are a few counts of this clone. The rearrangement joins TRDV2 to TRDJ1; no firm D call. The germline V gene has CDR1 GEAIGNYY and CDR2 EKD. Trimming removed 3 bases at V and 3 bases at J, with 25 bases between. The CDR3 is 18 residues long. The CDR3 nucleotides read TGTGCCTGTGACCCTCTGGAAGCGGCTGTGGTAATCGCCGATAAACTCATCTTT. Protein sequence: CACDPLEAAVVIADKLIF.

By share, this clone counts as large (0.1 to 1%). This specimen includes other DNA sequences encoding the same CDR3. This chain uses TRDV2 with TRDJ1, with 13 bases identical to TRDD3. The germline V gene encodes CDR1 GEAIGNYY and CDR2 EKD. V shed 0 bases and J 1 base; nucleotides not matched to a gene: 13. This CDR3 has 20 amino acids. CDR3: CACDTVTGGYAQRATDKLIF. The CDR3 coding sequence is TGTGCCTGTGACACCGTTACTGGGGGATACGCCCAAAGGGCCACCGATAAACTCATCTTT.